The rows below give T cell receptor beta chains drawn from one sample of a study of OX40 agonist ivuxolimab in advanced cancers. The assay was immunoSEQ multiplex PCR, and TCRdb's table has in-frame clones only and misses some. The sample consists of 25,000 to 35,000 clones, roughly 90% of them appearing once. Specimen: CD4+ or CD8+ T cells sorted from blood, collected in a trial of the OX40 agonist ivuxolimab. These receptors were obtained from an adult with an advanced solid tumor such as melanoma, head and neck, liver or kidney cancer. CDR3s include the opening cysteine and the closing phenylalanine or tryptophan. D genes are given only for firm matches. Clone size is not always given. Where it is, it says once, few, many or a class for expanded clones.

v_call	d_call	j_call	clone_size	cdr3_aa	cdr3_nt
TRBV9	NA	TRBJ1-2	NA	CASAHDRKAHGYTF	TGTGCCAGCGCTCACGACAGGAAGGCTCATGGCTACACCTTC
TRBV11-2	NA	TRBJ2-4	NA	CASSLAGYKNIQYF	TGTGCCAGCAGCTTAGCAGGGTACAAAAACATTCAGTACTTC
TRBV28	NA	TRBJ2-3	once	CASSLLVTHSSTDTQYF	TGTGCCAGCAGTTTACTAGTGACTCATTCTAGCACAGATACGCAGTATTTT
TRBV27	TRBD1	TRBJ2-5	NA	CASSFRTGQTQYF	TGTGCCAGCAGTTTTAGGACAGGGCAGACCCAGTACTTC
TRBV9	NA	TRBJ2-3	NA	CASSVGRASTDTQYF	TGTGCCAGCAGCGTAGGCAGGGCTAGCACAGATACGCAGTATTTT
TRBV5-4	NA	TRBJ1-1	NA	CASSLVGDTNTEAFF	TGTGCCAGCAGCTTGGTCGGGGACACCAACACTGAAGCTTTCTTT
TRBV27	TRBD1	TRBJ2-1	NA	CASSLKRRDRAYNEQFF	TGTGCCAGCAGTTTAAAGCGCCGGGACAGGGCGTACAATGAGCAGTTCTTC
TRBV10-3	NA	TRBJ1-4	NA	CAISESLLRYFATNEKLFF	TGTGCCATCAGTGAATCCCTCTTGAGGTATTTTGCAACTAATGAAAAACTGTTTTTT
TRBV28	TRBD2	TRBJ2-5	NA	CASTPGLAGFEETQYF	TGTGCCAGCACTCCGGGACTAGCGGGATTTGAAGAGACCCAGTACTTC
TRBV29-1	TRBD2	TRBJ2-2	NA	CSVRIKGREGATGELFF	TGCAGCGTTCGCATCAAAGGGCGGGAGGGTGCCACCGGGGAGCTGTTTTTT
TRBV6-5	NA	TRBJ2-7	NA	CASSYGITYEQYF	TGTGCCAGCAGTTACGGGATTACCTACGAGCAGTACTTC
TRBV4-1	NA	TRBJ2-2	NA	CASSHAKDTGELFF	TGCGCCAGCAGCCACGCTAAAGACACCGGGGAGCTGTTTTTT
TRBV27	TRBD1	TRBJ1-2	NA	CASSLGTDYYGYTF	TGTGCCAGCAGTCTCGGGACAGACTACTATGGCTACACCTTC
TRBV5-1	TRBD1	TRBJ2-7	NA	CASTPRTGSYEQYF	TGCGCCAGCACTCCCCGGACAGGGAGCTACGAGCAGTACTTC
TRBV19	TRBD2	TRBJ2-3	NA	CASSGLGLAADTQYF	TGTGCCAGTAGCGGCTTAGGACTAGCGGCAGATACGCAGTATTTT
TRBV19	NA	TRBJ2-3	NA	CASSSDPIDTQYF	TGTGCCAGTAGTTCCGACCCCATAGATACGCAGTATTTT
TRBV14	NA	TRBJ1-2	NA	CASSQEGRSYTF	TGTGCCAGCAGCCAAGAAGGCAGAAGCTACACCTTC
TRBV10-3	NA	TRBJ2-2	NA	CAISDLGGESNTGELFF	TGTGCCATCAGTGATTTAGGAGGGGAATCCAATACCGGGGAGCTGTTTTTT
TRBV19	NA	TRBJ2-2	NA	CASSMATGELFF	TGTGCCAGTAGTATGGCCACCGGGGAGCTGTTTTTT
TRBV4-3	NA	TRBJ2-1	NA	CASSSSANYNEQFF	TGCGCCAGCAGTTCTTCAGCGAACTACAATGAGCAGTTCTTC
TRBV11-1	NA	TRBJ1-5	NA	CASSLTGSLDQPQHF	TGTGCCAGCAGCTTGACAGGCTCTCTAGATCAGCCCCAGCATTTT
TRBV27	TRBD1	TRBJ1-5	NA	CASSNRGGIQPQHF	TGTGCCAGCAGCAACAGGGGGGGGATTCAGCCCCAGCATTTT
TRBV11-2	NA	TRBJ2-5	NA	CASSLDRGLQETQYF	TGTGCCAGCAGCTTAGATCGGGGGCTCCAAGAGACCCAGTACTTC
TRBV27	NA	TRBJ2-3	NA	CASTSRFTDTQYF	TGTGCCAGCACCTCCAGGTTCACAGATACGCAGTATTTT
TRBV27	NA	TRBJ2-3	NA	CASSPPLALAGSTDTQYF	TGTGCCAGCAGTCCCCCCTTGGCATTGGCGGGAAGCACAGATACGCAGTATTTT
TRBV28	TRBD1	TRBJ2-1	NA	CASSLLGGDRGVYNEQFF	TGTGCCAGCAGTTTATTGGGGGGAGACAGGGGAGTCTACAATGAGCAGTTCTTC
TRBV5-1	NA	TRBJ2-2	NA	CASSLGRANTEELFF	TGCGCCAGCAGCTTGGGACGTGCGAACACCGAGGAGCTGTTTTTT
TRBV9	NA	TRBJ2-1	NA	CASSLKSAGRGEQFF	TGTGCCAGCAGTTTGAAGAGCGCGGGCCGGGGTGAGCAGTTCTTC
TRBV11-3	NA	TRBJ2-1	NA	CASSTETGRLNEQFF	TGTGCCAGCAGTACCGAGACAGGGAGGTTAAATGAGCAGTTCTTC